This passage covers 23 T cell receptor beta chains from one sample sequenced in a study of T cells in Graves' hyperthyroidism and ophthalmopathy (dated by TCRdb to the late 2010s). The method behind the library was multiplex PCR. Instrument on record: Illumina HiSeq 2000. The TCR beta CDR3 regions were amplified from RNA transcripts. A first-round RT-PCR of the TCR CDR3 used the HTBI primer set with the Qiagen OneStep RT-PCR kit. In-frame beta chains were kept once TCRdb had trimmed the public reads at Q25 with fastp and called clones with MiXCR. Rows are combined by CDR3 protein, so each entry shows the most common genes and DNA. In all, the sample holds some 560,000 distinct CDR3 sequences, and 13% to 15% of those were seen once. 11% to 15% of the sample is taken by the ten largest. Material for sequencing was blood. The source is a woman aged 35 to 49 with Graves' hyperthyroidism.

The J gene is TRBJ2-5, the V gene TRBV20-1; 10 bases fit TRBD2. Trimming at V came to 3 bases and at J to 6 bases, leaving 16 bases not matched to a gene. The germline gives CDR1 DFQATT, CDR2 SNEGSKA (reference sequence). The CDR3 is made up of 17 amino acids. CDR3 amino acids: CSARATVLAGVEKTQYF. In nucleotides, the CDR3 is TGCAGTGCTAGGGCGACCGTCCTAGCGGGAGTTGAGAAGACCCAGTACTTC.

The sample holds many counts of this clonotype. The rearrangement uses TRBV20-1 and TRBJ2-1; no reliable D call. The V end was cut by 5 bases, the J end by 0 bases, with 20 bases between. The CDR3 totals 17 residues. CDR1 and CDR2 from the germline V gene are DFQATT and SNEGSKA (reference sequence). The CDR3: CSAPDGKAFYSYNEQFF. CDR3 sequence (DNA): TGCAGTGCTCCGGACGGTAAAGCTTTCTACTCCTACAATGAGCAGTTCTTC.

This clonotype was detected only a few times. This clone may be a read error of a much larger clone one base away. This likely comes from a read error, as the CDR3 has no conserved phenylalanine or tryptophan at its end. V usage is TRBV7-9 and J usage is TRBJ2-1; D may be TRBD1 (7 bases). This CDR3 is 17 amino acids long. CDR1 and CDR2 from the germline V gene are SEHNR and FQNEAQ (reference sequence). V was pared by 6 bases and J by 0 bases, with 18 bases between. CDR3 in DNA: TGTGCCAGCAGTTCTTCAGGGGGGACGAGCTCCTACAATGAGCAGTTCGTC. Encoded protein: CASSSSGGTSSYNEQFV.

In this sample, this clonotype turned up a few times. The chain uses TRBV6-2 or TRBV6-3 and TRBJ2-7; 8 bases are a match to TRBD1. Germline trimming cut 6 bases from V and 6 bases from J; bases unmatched to any gene: 7. This CDR3 region has 13 residues. CDR1 and CDR2 (germline): MNHEY, SVGEGT. The CDR3 DNA reads as TGTGCCAGCAGATTAGACAGGGGTGGCGAGCAGTACTTC. It codes for CASRLDRGGEQYF.

This clonotype showed up just a few times. The chain's CDR3 is CASSIGESGNTIYF. The CDR3 DNA reads as TGCGCCAGCAGTATCGGAGAATCTGGAAACACCATATATTTT. The chain employs TRBV5-1 and TRBJ1-3, with unresolved D. V was trimmed by 5 bases and J by 1 base, leaving 10 bases between them. This CDR3 is 14 amino acids long. Germline values: CDR1 SGHRS, CDR2 YFSETQ.

In this sample, this clonotype turned up many times. The rearrangement uses TRBV7-9 and TRBJ2-7, with a tentative D call TRBD2 (5 bases). This CDR3 contains 14 residues. Germline CDR1 SEHNR, CDR2 FQNEAQ (reference sequence). V lost 6 bases and J lost 4, with 16 bases in between. In nucleotides, the CDR3 is TGTGCCAGCAGTCCGAGCGGCCTTGGTTACGAGCAGTACTTC. Translated, it gives CASSPSGLGYEQYF.

This clonotype occurred many times. V gene TRBV7-9 combines with J gene TRBJ2-1; D is perhaps TRBD1 (5 bases). CDR3 length: 11 amino acids. Deletions cut 5 bases from V and 12 bases from J, with 11 bases between. Germline CDR1 SEHNR, CDR2 FQNEAQ (reference sequence). The CDR3 reads CASSTSDRQFF. CDR3 DNA: TGTGCCAGCAGCACCTCCGACAGGCAGTTCTTC. Full variable domain (remainder filled in from reference TRBV7-9 and TRBJ2-1): DTGVSQNPRHKITKRGQNVTFRCDPISEHNRLYWYRQTLGQGPEFLTYFQNEAQLEKSRLLSDRFSAERPKGSFSTLEIQRTEQGDSAMYLCASSTSDRQFFGPGTRLTVL.

This clonotype was seen many times. The chain employs TRBV2 and TRBJ1-1; TRBD1 matches 7 bases. Germline CDR1 reads SNHLY; CDR2 reads FYNNEI. The junction had 1 base not matched to a gene; V was cut back by 6 bases and J by 6 bases. This CDR3 has 11 residues. CDR3 in DNA: TGTGCCAGCAGACAGGGGCCTGAAGCTTTCTTT. Amino acids: CASRQGPEAFF. Complete variable domain (other parts from reference TRBV2 and TRBJ1-1): EPEVTQTPSHQVTQMGQEVILRCVPISNHLYFYWYRQILGQKVEFLVSFYNNEISEKSEIFDDQFSVERPDGSNFTLKIRSTKLEDSAMYFCASRQGPEAFFGQGTRLTVV.

A few counts support this clonotype. One base away lies a much larger clone, so this may be a sequencing read error. The CDR3 does not end in the conserved phenylalanine or tryptophan, so this is likely a read error. The chain employs TRBV28 and TRBJ1-1, with D possibly TRBD1 on 5 matching bases. The ends were cut back, 3 bases at V and 0 bases at J, with 8 bases in the middle. The CDR3 loop spans 14 amino acids. Germline loops: CDR1 MDHEN, CDR2 SYDVKM. CDR3 sequence: CASSFGGVNTEAFL. CDR3 nucleotide sequence: TGTGCCAGCAGTTTCGGGGGGGTGAACACTGAAGCTTTCTTA.

This chain links TRBV27 with TRBJ2-1, with a weak D call TRBD1 (6 bases). V gave up 0 bases and J gave up 12 bases, with 12 bases separating them. This CDR3 has 13 amino acids. Looked up from germline, CDR1 is MNHEY and CDR2 is SMNVEV (reference sequence). The CDR3 nucleotides are TGTGCCAGCAGTTTATCGACAAGGACAGTGCAGTTCTTC. Amino acids: CASSLSTRTVQFF.

On this clonotype: A single base separates this from a much larger clone, so it may be a read error. V and J are TRBV7-9 and TRBJ1-1; D is unclear. V was clipped by 1 base and J by 3 bases, with 6 bases between them. The CDR3 length is 13 residues. Germline V gene data show CDR1 as SEHNR and CDR2 as FQNEAQ (reference sequence). CDR3 DNA: TGTGCCAGCAGCTTAGAGGAGGACACTGAAGCTTTCTTT. Protein sequence: CASSLEEDTEAFF.

This clonotype was seen at least ten times. The V gene is TRBV20-1, the J gene TRBJ2-3; D might be TRBD2 (5 bases). V dropped 3 bases and J dropped 0 bases, with 10 bases sitting between them. This CDR3 is 14 amino acids long. Germline CDR1 is DFQATT and CDR2 is SNEGSKA (reference sequence). The CDR3 is CSASGAASTDTQYF. CDR3 sequence (DNA): TGCAGTGCTAGCGGAGCGGCTAGCACAGATACGCAGTATTTT.

About this clonotype: A clone one base away is much larger, so this may be a read error. This chain links TRBV6-2 or TRBV6-3 with TRBJ1-5; D might be TRBD1 (5 bases). The CDR3 covers 14 residues. Germline lookup yields CDR1 MNHEY and CDR2 SVGEGT. The CDR3 bases are TGTGCCAGCAGCCGACGGGGGGGGAATCAGCCCCATCATTTT. Amino acids: CASSRRGGNQPHHF.

This clonotype came up many times. The chain is built from TRBV28 and TRBJ1-1, with no clear D. Trimming removed 6 bases from V and 4 bases from J, with 12 bases in between. Germline V gene data show CDR1 as MDHEN and CDR2 as SYDVKM. CDR3 length: 13 amino acids. This chain's CDR3 is CASSSPGSTEAFF. The DNA of the CDR3 is TGTGCCAGCAGCTCGCCGGGCTCCACTGAAGCTTTCTTT.

Many counts were recorded for this clonotype. This chain joins TRBV7-2 and TRBJ1-1; D not certain. Germline lookup yields CDR1 SGHTA and CDR2 FQGNSA. With 1 base removed from V and 6 bases from J, the gap between germline ends came to 12 bases. The CDR3 sequence is 14 residues long. CDR3 bases: TGTGCCAGCAGCTTAGGGGGTAGGGCCGCTGAAGCTTTCTTT. This encodes CASSLGGRAAEAFF.

This clonotype showed up many times. The chain couples TRBV14 to TRBJ2-7; 7 bases agree with TRBD2. V shed 0 bases and J 0 bases; nucleotides not matched to a gene: 14. Per germline, CDR1 SGHDN and CDR2 FVKESK. This CDR3 region has 19 residues. Here the CDR3 reads CASSQDGLAGFLVSYEQYF. In DNA form, the CDR3 reads TGTGCCAGCAGCCAAGATGGGTTAGCGGGCTTTCTTGTCTCCTACGAGCAGTACTTC.

At least ten counts were recorded for this clonotype. The V call is TRBV12-5, the J call TRBJ2-1; TRBD2 agrees at 13 bases. Germline V gene data show CDR1 as LGHNT and CDR2 as FRNRAP. This CDR3 region has 17 residues. The V gene end was trimmed by 6 bases and the J gene end by 3 bases; junction bases not matched to a gene: 8. The CDR3 here is CASGPRGLAGVYNEQFF. DNA for the CDR3: TGTGCTAGTGGCCCCCGCGGACTAGCGGGAGTCTACAATGAGCAGTTCTTC.

This clonotype appeared many times. This chain uses TRBV2 with TRBJ2-5; D is possibly TRBD1 or TRBD2 (6 bases each). Germline CDR1 reads SNHLY; CDR2 reads FYNNEI. The germline V and J ends were trimmed by 10 bases and 2 bases, with 17 bases remaining between them. The CDR3 is made up of 14 amino acids. CDR3 in DNA: TGTGCCACGACAGATAGGGGGGAGCAAGAGACCCAGTACTTC. It encodes CATTDRGEQETQYF.

A few counts support this clonotype. J is TRBJ1-2 and V is TRBV28; TRBD1 agrees at 11 bases. This CDR3 is 17 amino acids long. The germline V gene encodes CDR1 MDHEN and CDR2 SYDVKM. V was pared by 4 bases and J by 3 bases, with 10 bases of the junction left unmatched. CDR3 loop: CASSYRDRGDWDYGYTF. The CDR3 DNA is TGTGCCAGCAGTTACCGGGACAGGGGGGATTGGGACTATGGCTACACCTTC.

The table lists this clonotype with a few counts. CDR3 protein: CASSPGASGYGYTF. The CDR3 DNA reads as TGTGCCAGCAGCCCAGGGGCCTCTGGGTATGGCTACACCTTC. This chain joins TRBV14 and TRBJ1-2; D might be TRBD1 (6 bases). This CDR3 has 14 residues. V was cut by 4 bases and J by 5 bases, with 14 bases left in between. Germline loops: CDR1 SGHDN, CDR2 FVKESK.

At least ten counts were recorded for this clonotype. The rearrangement links TRBV12-3 or TRBV12-4 to TRBJ2-3; the D is unclear. The CDR3 runs 13 residues. V was pared by 5 bases and J by 7 bases, with 13 bases between. In DNA, the CDR3 is TGTGCCAGCAGTGTCCACACAGCAAATACGCAGTATTTT. Translated: CASSVHTANTQYF.

This clonotype was observed at least ten times. As DNA, the CDR3 is TGTGCCAGCAGTTCTCGGCAGACAGTAGGAACTGAAGCTTTCTTT. Amino acids: CASSSRQTVGTEAFF. This chain links TRBV27 with TRBJ1-1, with D maybe TRBD1 (5 bases). The CDR3 is 15 amino acids. Trimming shortened V by 4 bases and J by 5 bases, and 17 bases separated the two germline ends. Germline-derived CDR1 and CDR2 are MNHEY and SMNVEV (reference sequence).

This chain uses TRBV6-1 with TRBJ2-7, with D tentatively TRBD2 (6 bases). Germline V CDR1 and CDR2: MNHNS, SASEGT. V gave up 0 bases and J gave up 0 bases, with 15 bases separating them. The CDR3 sequence is 17 residues long. Here the CDR3 DNA reads TGTGCCAGCAGTGAAGCGGGGACTGCCCGATACTCCTACGAGCAGTACTTC. The encoded protein is CASSEAGTARYSYEQYF.